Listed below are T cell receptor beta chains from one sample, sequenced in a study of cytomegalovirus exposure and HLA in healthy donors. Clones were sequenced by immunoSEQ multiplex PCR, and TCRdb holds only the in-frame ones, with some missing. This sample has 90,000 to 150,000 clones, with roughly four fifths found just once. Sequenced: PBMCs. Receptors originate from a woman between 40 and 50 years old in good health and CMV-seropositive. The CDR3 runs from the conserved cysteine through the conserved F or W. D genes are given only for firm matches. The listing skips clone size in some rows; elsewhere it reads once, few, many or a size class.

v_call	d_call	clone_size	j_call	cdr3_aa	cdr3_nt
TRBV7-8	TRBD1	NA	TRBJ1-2	CASSARDRGLSGGYTF	TGTGCCAGCAGCGCCCGGGACAGGGGGCTTTCGGGAGGCTACACCTTC
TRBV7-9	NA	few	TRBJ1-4	CASSPSGTNEKLFF	TGTGCCAGCAGCCCGTCGGGGACTAATGAAAAACTGTTTTTT
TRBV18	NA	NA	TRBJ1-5	CASSGMASNQPQNF	TGTGCCAGCTCAGGGATGGCTAGCAATCAGCCCCAGAATTTT
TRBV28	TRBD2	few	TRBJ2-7	CASSSGLAPYEQYF	TGTGCCAGCAGTTCGGGACTAGCGCCCTACGAGCAGTACTTC
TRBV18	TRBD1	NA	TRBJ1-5	CASSLGTGENQPQHF	TGTGCCAGCTCACTCGGGACAGGAGAGAATCAGCCCCAGCATTTT
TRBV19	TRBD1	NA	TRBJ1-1	CASRKQGAPNTEAFF	TGTGCCAGTAGAAAACAGGGGGCCCCGAACACTGAAGCTTTCTTT
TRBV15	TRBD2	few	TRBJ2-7	CATSRELAGSYEQYF	TGTGCCACCAGCAGAGAACTAGCGGGGTCTTACGAGCAGTACTTC
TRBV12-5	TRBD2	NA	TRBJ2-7	CANEDHIAGGPISYEQYF	TGTGCCAACGAGGACCACATAGCGGGAGGGCCTATCTCCTACGAGCAGTACTTC
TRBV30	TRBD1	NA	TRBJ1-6	CAWTLLQGADSPLHF	TGTGCCTGGACCCTTCTACAGGGGGCGGATTCACCCCTCCACTTT
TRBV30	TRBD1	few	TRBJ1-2	CAWSGQGAGYTF	TGTGCCTGGAGTGGACAGGGTGCTGGCTACACCTTC
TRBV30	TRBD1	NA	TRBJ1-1	CAWSLGQGRTEAFF	TGTGCCTGGAGTCTCGGACAGGGGCGGACTGAAGCTTTCTTT
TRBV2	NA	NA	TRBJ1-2	CASRQEDYGYTF	TGTGCCAGCCGACAGGAAGACTATGGCTACACCTTC
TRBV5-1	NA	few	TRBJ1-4	CASSFERSPNEKLFF	TGCGCCAGCAGCTTTGAGAGGTCCCCGAATGAAAAACTGTTTTTT
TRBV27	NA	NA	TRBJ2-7	CASMGGPYEQYF	TGTGCCAGCATGGGGGGACCCTACGAGCAGTACTTC
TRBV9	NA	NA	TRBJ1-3	CASSANTGMNTIYF	TGTGCCAGCAGCGCAAATACAGGGATGAACACCATATATTTT
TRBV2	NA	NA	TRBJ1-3	CASSAGGGWGNTIYF	TGTGCCAGCAGTGCTGGTGGAGGATGGGGAAACACCATATATTTT
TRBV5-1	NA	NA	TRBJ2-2	CASSIRTGELFF	TGCGCCAGCAGCATCCGCACCGGGGAGCTGTTTTTT
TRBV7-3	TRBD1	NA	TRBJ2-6	CASSSTGGSGANVLTF	TGTGCCAGCAGCTCCACAGGGGGCTCTGGGGCCAACGTCCTGACTTTC
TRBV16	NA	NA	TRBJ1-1	CASSQLQLGDTEAFF	TGTGCCAGCAGCCAATTGCAGCTAGGGGACACTGAAGCTTTCTTT
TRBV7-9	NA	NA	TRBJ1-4	CACGVNEKLFF	TGTGCCTGCGGGGTTAATGAAAAACTGTTTTTT
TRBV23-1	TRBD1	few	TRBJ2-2	CASSQSRGQGPNTGELFF	TGCGCCAGCAGTCAATCGAGGGGGCAGGGGCCGAACACCGGGGAGCTGTTTTTT
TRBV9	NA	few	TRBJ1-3	CASSPRTADSGNTIYF	TGTGCCAGCAGCCCGAGGACAGCGGACTCTGGAAACACCATATATTTT
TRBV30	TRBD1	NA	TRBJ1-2	CAWSPLGTESDGYTF	TGTGCCTGGAGCCCACTCGGGACAGAATCCGACGGCTACACCTTC
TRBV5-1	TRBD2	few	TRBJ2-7	CASSPRTSANYEQYF	TGCGCCAGCAGCCCAAGGACTAGCGCTAACTACGAGCAGTACTTC
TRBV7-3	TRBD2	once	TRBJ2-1	CASSGRALGEQFF	TGTGCCAGCAGCGGGAGGGCCTTGGGTGAGCAGTTCTTC
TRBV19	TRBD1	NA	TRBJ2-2	CASSIRDRGTGELFF	TGTGCCAGTAGTATCCGGGACAGGGGGACCGGGGAGCTGTTTTTT
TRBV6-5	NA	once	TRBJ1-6	CASSYEGRVYNSPLHF	TGTGCCAGCAGTTACGAAGGCAGGGTATATAATTCACCCCTCCACTTT
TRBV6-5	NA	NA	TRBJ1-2	CASRQGTNYGYTF	TGTGCCAGCAGACAGGGTACTAACTATGGCTACACCTTC
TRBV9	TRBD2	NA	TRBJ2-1	CASSVFSGEGNEQFF	TGTGCCAGCAGCGTATTTAGCGGGGAAGGCAATGAGCAGTTCTTC
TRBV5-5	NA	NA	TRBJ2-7	CASSLGVGTPYEQYF	TGTGCCAGCAGCCTGGGGGTCGGGACACCTTACGAGCAGTACTTC